This T cell receptor beta chain was sequenced for a study of low-dose radiotherapy and immunotherapy resistance in tumors. Study in general: Oral aspirin 300 mg was taken by patients daily for four cycles from cycle 1 day 1.

CDR1 is DFQATT, CDR2 SNEGSKA, per germline (reference sequence). This CDR3 spans 16 amino acids. The V and J ends lost 0 bases and 2 bases respectively, with 15 bases between them. TRAV- and TRBV-specific primers primed first-strand cDNA, covering alpha and beta chains. The TCRs were subjected to amplification over around 19 PCR cycles employing a constant-region primer in conjunction with a V-primer adapter. It was by in vitro transcription that isolated mRNA was amplified. TCRdb re-analysed the reads in MiXCR, keeping a single row per CDR3 protein. The sample lists 15,000 or so distinct CDR3 sequences; roughly 50% were seen once.

This clonotype was obtained from a human donor with advanced metastatic prostate, ovarian, gallbladder or colorectal cancer (not recorded which). This table probably holds off-target reads from a library built for another chain. The chain combines TRBV20-1 with TRBJ2-3, with D perhaps matching TRBD1 (6 bases). The CDR3, as DNA: TGCAGTGCTAGAGATCAACAGGACAGCCACACAGATACGCAGTATTTT. Its translation: CSARDQQDSHTDTQYF.